Following are 24 T cell receptor beta chains from one sample sequenced in a study of blood T cells in healthy people across ages (dated by TCRdb to between 2015 and 2017). Library preparation used 5' RACE. Sequencing relied on an Illumina HiSeq 2500. A second PCR of about 6 to 11 cycles was run with a J-beta primer mix and a sample-barcoded 5' primer. TCRdb trimmed public reads at Q25 via fastp, called clones via MiXCR and kept in-frame beta chains. CDR3 protein duplicates are merged, each entry listing the most common genes and DNA. Here the sample has around 900,000 distinct CDR3 sequences; 25% to 35% occur a single time. The top ten clonotypes cover around 15% of the sample. The sequenced material came from blood. Source of these receptors: a woman of 80 years or more in good health.

The V and J genes are TRBV11-2 and TRBJ1-2; unclear D gene. CDR1 is SGHAT, CDR2 FQNNGV, per germline. This CDR3 comprises 14 residues. Trimming removed 0 bases at V and 4 bases at J, with 9 bases between. CDR3 sequence (DNA): TGTGCCAGCAGCTTAGATACGGGGTTCTATGGCTACACCTTC. Translated: CASSLDTGFYGYTF.

The chain joins TRBV12-3 or TRBV12-4 to TRBJ1-5; D call uncertain. This CDR3 has 14 amino acids. The ends were cut back, 2 bases at V and 1 base at J, with 6 bases in the middle. The CDR3 reads CASSLHSSNQPQHF. The CDR3 coding sequence is TGTGCCAGCAGTTTACACAGCAGCAATCAGCCCCAGCATTTT.

Turning to this clonotype: A read error may explain this, as a much larger clone is one base away. The J gene is TRBJ1-4, the V gene TRBV7-2; D call uncertain. Germline V gives CDR1 SGHTA, CDR2 FQGNSA. This CDR3 comprises 15 residues. The V and J ends lost 7 bases and 7 bases respectively, with 19 bases between them. The CDR3, as DNA: TGTGCCAGCACCAGTTCCCCGGCCCCGGGTGAAAAACTGTTTTTT. Protein sequence: CASTSSPAPGEKLFF.

The chain has TRBV28 and TRBJ1-5; D call uncertain. CDR1 is MDHEN and CDR2 is SYDVKM in the germline V gene. The V and J ends lost 6 bases and 5 bases respectively, with 8 bases between them. The CDR3 runs 12 residues. DNA for the CDR3: TGTGCCAGCAGGAGAAGAGATCAGCCCCAGCATTTT. It codes for CASRRRDQPQHF.

The V and J genes are TRBV7-2 and TRBJ1-4; the D is unclear. Germline CDR1 and CDR2: SGHTA and FQGNSA. The V end was cut by 2 bases, the J end by 7 bases, with 8 bases between. The CDR3 is 13 residues long. CDR3 residues: CASSLWRSEKLFF. The CDR3 DNA is TGTGCCAGCAGCTTATGGAGGAGTGAAAAACTGTTTTTT.

The chain uses TRBV11-2 and TRBJ2-1, with D maybe TRBD1 (6 bases). Matching the DNA end better, TRBJ2-7 makes the J call doubtful. Germline lookup yields CDR1 SGHAT and CDR2 FQNNGV. The CDR3 extends over 15 amino acids. CDR3 sequence: CASSEQGKSYNEQYF. CDR3 nucleotides: TGTGCCAGCAGCGAACAGGGTAAGAGCTACAATGAGCAGTACTTC.

This clonotype was recorded many times. This chain joins TRBV7-9 and TRBJ1-2; tentative D call: TRBD1 (5 bases). V gave up 0 bases and J gave up 5 bases, with 7 bases separating them. Germline loops: CDR1 SEHNR, CDR2 FQNEAQ (reference sequence). The CDR3 runs 13 residues. The CDR3 is CASSLAWGYGYTF. For the CDR3, the DNA is TGTGCCAGCAGCTTAGCCTGGGGGTATGGCTACACCTTC.

In its sample, this clonotype was seen many times. V gene TRBV7-9 combines with J gene TRBJ2-5; D call uncertain. V gave up 0 bases and J gave up 1 base, with 9 bases separating them. CDR3 size: 15 residues. Per the germline V gene, CDR1 is SEHNR and CDR2 is FQNEAQ (reference sequence). CDR3 nucleotides: TGTGCCAGCAGCTTAGCGGAAACAGTCCAAGAGACCCAGTACTTC. Its translation is CASSLAETVQETQYF.

Points on this clonotype: A much bigger clone sits one base away, suggesting this may be a read error. The V call is TRBV12-3 or TRBV12-4, the J call TRBJ2-1, with D perhaps TRBD2 (6 bases). The CDR3 contains 16 residues. CDR3 sequence reads: CVSSSGELASYNEQFF. In DNA form, the CDR3 reads TGTGTCAGCAGTTCTGGGGAACTAGCCTCCTACAATGAGCAGTTCTTC.

This clonotype was recorded at least ten times. The J gene is TRBJ2-5, the V gene TRBV14; no firm D call. Germline V gene lookup returns CDR1 SGHDN and CDR2 FVKESK. The CDR3 runs 16 residues. Trimming took off 0 bases at V and 6 bases at J, with 17 bases between the two ends. As DNA, the CDR3 is TGTGCCAGCAGCCAAGACACGAACCTTCGAGGACAGACCCAGTACTTC. It is translated as CASSQDTNLRGQTQYF.

This clonotype was seen just once. The chain has TRBV25-1 and TRBJ2-5, with D possibly matching TRBD1 (8 bases). V was trimmed by 4 bases and J by 3 bases, leaving 12 bases between them. Germline-derived CDR1 and CDR2 are MGHDK and SYGVNS. This CDR3 is built from 14 residues. The CDR3 region has the DNA TGTGCCAGCAGTGGAACAGGGGGGGAAGAGACCCAGTACTTC. This translates into CASSGTGGEETQYF.

This clonotype was counted ten times or more. The rearrangement links TRBV7-9 to TRBJ1-4; D is possibly TRBD1 (6 bases). The germline V and J ends were trimmed by 4 bases and 6 bases, with 12 bases remaining between them. CDR3 length equals 14 residues. CDR1 and CDR2 from the germline V gene are SEHNR and FQNEAQ (reference sequence). DNA of the CDR3: TGTGCCAGCAGCTCACAGGGTTGGGATGAAAAACTGTTTTTT. Its translation: CASSSQGWDEKLFF.

This chain connects TRBV6-2 or TRBV6-3 to TRBJ1-5; 8 bases map to TRBD1. Germline V gene lookup returns CDR1 MNHEY and CDR2 SVGEGT. J was trimmed by 7 bases and V by 10 bases; bases with no gene match: 6. The CDR3 consists of 12 residues. Here the CDR3 DNA reads TGTGCCAACAACAGGGGGGGACAGCCCCAGCATTTT. Translating gives CANNRGGQPQHF.

This clonotype was counted once. A much larger clone sits a single nucleotide away, making a read error possible. This chain connects TRBV15 to TRBJ1-2; tentative D call: TRBD1 (5 bases). The CDR3 length is 14 residues. From germline, CDR1 is LNHNV and CDR2 YYDKDF (reference sequence). DNA for the CDR3: TGTGCCACCAGCAGAGACAAGGGGAGCTATGGCCACACCTTC. It translates to CATSRDKGSYGHTF.

J is TRBJ2-1 and V is TRBV5-1; the match to TRBD2 covers 13 bases. Germline assignment: CDR1 SGHRS and CDR2 YFSETQ. The CDR3 has 15 amino acids. The ends lost 2 bases at V and 9 bases at J; junction bases unmatched: 5. The DNA for the CDR3 is TGCGCCAGCAGCTTCGGGACTAGCGGGGCAGGTGAGCAGTTCTTC. Translated: CASSFGTSGAGEQFF.

This clonotype came up a few times. This sequence joins TRBV6-2 or TRBV6-3 and TRBJ1-5, with D possibly TRBD1 on 6 matching bases. The CDR3 covers 14 residues. Germline loops: CDR1 MNHEY, CDR2 SVGEGT. The germline V and J ends were trimmed by 5 bases and 7 bases, with 15 bases remaining between them. The CDR3 region is CASSLGQVSQPQHF. The CDR3 nucleotides read TGTGCCAGCAGTCTGGGACAAGTAAGCCAGCCCCAGCATTTT.

Concerning this clonotype: A much larger clone lies one base from this, so it may be a read error. This rearrangement joins TRBV12-5 to TRBJ2-3; the D is unclear. V gave up 4 bases and J gave up 6 bases, with 11 bases separating them. Looked up from germline, CDR1 is LGHNT and CDR2 is FRNRAP. The CDR3 consists of 13 residues. This CDR3 is CASGSTVSDTQYF. The CDR3 DNA is TGTGCTAGTGGTTCGACTGTGAGCGATACGCAGTATTTT.

The chain combines TRBV15 with TRBJ2-7, with D unresolved. The J call may be wrong; the DNA end is better matched by TRBJ2-5. Germline lookup yields CDR1 LNHNV and CDR2 YYDKDF (reference sequence). This CDR3 is built from 13 residues. The CDR3 reads CATSRDRLGTQYF. The CDR3 DNA follows: TGTGCCACCAGCAGAGATCGATTGGGGACCCAGTACTTC.

The V and J genes are TRBV20-1 and TRBJ2-2; D is possibly TRBD1 (6 bases). The germline CDR1 and CDR2 sequences are DFQATT and SNEGSKA (reference sequence). With 5 bases removed from V and 3 bases from J, the gap between germline ends came to 16 bases. CDR3 length: 15 residues. CDR3 DNA sequence: TGCAGTGCTCAGTTGGGGGCGCATCACACCGGGGAGCTGTTTTTT. Translation gives CSAQLGAHHTGELFF.

In this sample, this clonotype turned up many times. The gene calls are TRBV7-2 and TRBJ1-5, with a possible D match to TRBD1 (5 bases). V lost 8 bases and J lost 6, with 14 bases in between. There are 13 residues in the CDR3. Germline V gene sequence: CDR1 SGHTA, CDR2 FQGNSA. The CDR3 coding sequence is TGTGCCAGCCGGCTCGTCCAGGGTCAGCCCCAGCATTTT. As protein: CASRLVQGQPQHF.

The V and J genes are TRBV24-1 and TRBJ2-7, with D unclear. Trimming shortened V by 2 bases and J by 7 bases, and 20 bases separated the two germline ends. The CDR3 consists of 16 residues. The germline CDR1 and CDR2 sequences are KGHDR and SFDVKD. CDR3 sequence: CATSDSGVSSYNEQYF. As DNA, the CDR3 is TGTGCCACCAGTGATTCCGGCGTGAGCTCCTACAATGAGCAGTACTTC.

Comments on this clonotype: This clone may be a read error of a much larger clone one base away. This rearrangement joins TRBV7-2 to TRBJ1-2; 7 bases match TRBD1. Germline CDR1 SGHTA, CDR2 FQGNSA. The CDR3 is 13 amino acids. This CDR3 reads CAGSRGGAGGYTF. CDR3 bases: TGTGCCGGCAGCCGAGGGGGCGCAGGTGGCTACACCTTC.

A note on this clonotype: It may be a read error: a sequence one base away is much more abundant. CDR3 residues: CSASAGTSLSPQFF. For the CDR3, the DNA is TGCAGTGCTTCTGCCGGGACTAGTTTAAGTCCCCAGTTCTTC. This rearrangement joins TRBV20-1 to TRBJ2-1, with TRBD2 matching 8 bases. The germline CDR1 and CDR2 sequences are DFQATT and SNEGSKA (reference sequence). V shed 5 bases, J shed 13 bases, and the junction held 16 bases outside the gene matches. This CDR3 has 14 residues.

This clonotype has ten or more counts. V usage is TRBV20-1 and J usage is TRBJ2-3; 10 nucleotides align to TRBD2. The germline V gene encodes CDR1 DFQATT and CDR2 SNEGSKA (reference sequence). CDR3 length equals 15 residues. V lost 6 bases, J lost 4 bases, and 10 bases stayed unmatched. Here the CDR3 DNA reads TGCAGTGCGCCCCCAGCGGGGGGGTTCTCAGATACGCAGTATTTT. It yields the protein CSAPPAGGFSDTQYF.